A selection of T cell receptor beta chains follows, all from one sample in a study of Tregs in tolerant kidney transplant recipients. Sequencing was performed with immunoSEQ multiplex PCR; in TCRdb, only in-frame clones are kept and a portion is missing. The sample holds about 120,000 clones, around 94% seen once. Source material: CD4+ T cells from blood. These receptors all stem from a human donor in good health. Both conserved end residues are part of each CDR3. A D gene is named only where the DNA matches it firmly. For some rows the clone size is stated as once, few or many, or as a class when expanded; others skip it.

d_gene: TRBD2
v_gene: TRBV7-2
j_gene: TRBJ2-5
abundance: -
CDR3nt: TGTGCCAGCAGCTTAGCCGTTTTGGTGGCGGGAGGGCGAGAGACCCAGTACTTC
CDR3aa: CASSLAVLVAGGRETQYF

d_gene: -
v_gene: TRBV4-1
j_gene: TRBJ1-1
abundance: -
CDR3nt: TGCGCCAGCAGCCGATCGCAGGGGTTGGGGGACACTGAAGCTTTCTTT
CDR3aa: CASSRSQGLGDTEAFF

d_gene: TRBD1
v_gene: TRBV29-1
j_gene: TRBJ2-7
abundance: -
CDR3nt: TGCAGCGTGACGGGACAGCACTCCTACGAGCAGTACTTC
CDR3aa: CSVTGQHSYEQYF

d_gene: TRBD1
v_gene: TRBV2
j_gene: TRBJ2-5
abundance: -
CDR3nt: TGTGCCAGCAGTTTAGGACAGGGTAGGGGAGAGACCCAGTACTTC
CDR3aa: CASSLGQGRGETQYF

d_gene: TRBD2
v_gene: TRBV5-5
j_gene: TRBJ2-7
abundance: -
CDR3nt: TGTGCCAGCAGCTTCCTCGGGACTACCTACGAGCAGTACTTC
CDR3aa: CASSFLGTTYEQYF

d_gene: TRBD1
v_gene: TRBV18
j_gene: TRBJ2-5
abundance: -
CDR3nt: TGTGCCAGCTCACTGCGACAGGGGCAAGAGACCCAGTACTTC
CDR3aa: CASSLRQGQETQYF

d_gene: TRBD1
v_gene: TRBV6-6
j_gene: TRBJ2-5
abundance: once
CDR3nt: TGTGCCAGCGGACAGGGAGTAGAGACCCAGTACTTC
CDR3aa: CASGQGVETQYF

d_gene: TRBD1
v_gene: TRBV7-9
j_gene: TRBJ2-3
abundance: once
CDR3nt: TGTGCCAGCAGCCGATGGACAGGGCGCACAGATACGCAGTATTTT
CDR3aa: CASSRWTGRTDTQYF

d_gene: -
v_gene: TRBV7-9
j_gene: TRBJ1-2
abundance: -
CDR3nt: TGTGCCAGCAGCCATCTCCGGGACACTGGCGATGGGAACTATGGCTACACCTTC
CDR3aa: CASSHLRDTGDGNYGYTF

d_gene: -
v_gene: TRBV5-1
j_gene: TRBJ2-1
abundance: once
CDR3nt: TGCGCCAGCAGCTCCCCCCCCGCCTTCAATGAGCAGTTCTTC
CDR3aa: CASSSPPAFNEQFF

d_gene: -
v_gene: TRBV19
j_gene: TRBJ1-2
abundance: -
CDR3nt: TGTGCCAGTAGGGGAGGGAGCCGCAACTATGGCTACACCTTC
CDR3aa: CASRGGSRNYGYTF

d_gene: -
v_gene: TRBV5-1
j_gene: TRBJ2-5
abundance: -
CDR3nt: TGCGCCAGCAGCTTGACTAGCTCTCGAGAGACCCAGTACTTC
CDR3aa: CASSLTSSRETQYF

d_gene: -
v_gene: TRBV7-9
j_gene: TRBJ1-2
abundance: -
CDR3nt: TGTGCCAGCAGCTTAAGTATTATGTCGGCCCGGGCCAGCGGCTACACCTTC
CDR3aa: CASSLSIMSARASGYTF

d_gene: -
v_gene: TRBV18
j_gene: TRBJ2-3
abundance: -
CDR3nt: TGTGCCAGCTCTCGAGAGGGGGGGCACACAGATACGCAGTATTTT
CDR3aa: CASSREGGHTDTQYF

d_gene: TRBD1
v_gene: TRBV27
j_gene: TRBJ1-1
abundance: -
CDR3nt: TGTGCCAACAGTTTACGACGGGACAGGGTGACAAGTACTCCTGAAGCTTTCTTT
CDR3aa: CANSLRRDRVTSTPEAFF

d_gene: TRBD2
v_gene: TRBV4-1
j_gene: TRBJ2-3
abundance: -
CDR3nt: TGCGCCAGCAGCCAAGACCGGACTAGCGGGGCCAAGGATACGCAGTATTTT
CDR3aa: CASSQDRTSGAKDTQYF

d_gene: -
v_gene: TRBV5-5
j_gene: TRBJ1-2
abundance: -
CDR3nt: TGTGCCAGCAGCTTCGAGGGTGACTATGGCTACACCTTC
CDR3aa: CASSFEGDYGYTF